This T cell receptor (beta chain) derives from a study of blood T cell repertoires in COVID-19. Trimming cost V 3 bases and J 2 bases, with 16 bases left between them. In germline, CDR1 is SEHNR, CDR2 FQNEAQ (reference sequence). This CDR3 spans 16 amino acids. Followed over time, Seattle patients had been enrolled while infection was active. Authors' methods: Reference gene primer amplification gave nucleated cell count estimates. TCRdb keeps only in-frame clones here, not all; method: immunoSEQ multiplex PCR. The V and J calls and the clone size are those of that table, but D and trimming were determined from the DNA. The sample has 140,000 or so clones, 80% to 85% seen once.

This rearrangement joins TRBV7-9 to TRBJ2-5; weak D call: TRBD1 (6 bases). The TCR was taken from a man in his thirties or forties with COVID-19, enrolled during active disease. Sample: peripheral blood. The CDR3 sequence is CASSFAWNREQETQYF. The CDR3 DNA reads TGTGCCAGCAGCTTCGCTTGGAACAGGGAACAAGAGACCCAGTACTTC.